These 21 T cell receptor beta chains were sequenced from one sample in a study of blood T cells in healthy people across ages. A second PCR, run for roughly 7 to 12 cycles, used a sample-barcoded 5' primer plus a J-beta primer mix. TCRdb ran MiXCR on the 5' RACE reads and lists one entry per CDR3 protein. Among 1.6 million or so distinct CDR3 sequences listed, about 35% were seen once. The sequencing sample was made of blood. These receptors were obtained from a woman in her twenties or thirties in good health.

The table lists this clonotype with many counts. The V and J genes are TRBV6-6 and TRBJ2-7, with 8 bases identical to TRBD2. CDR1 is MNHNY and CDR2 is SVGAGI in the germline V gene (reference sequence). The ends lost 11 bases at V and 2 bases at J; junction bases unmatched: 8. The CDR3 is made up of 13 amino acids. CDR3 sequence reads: CAAGGGTAYEQYF. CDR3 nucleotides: TGTGCCGCGGGGGGAGGCACGGCCTACGAGCAGTACTTC.

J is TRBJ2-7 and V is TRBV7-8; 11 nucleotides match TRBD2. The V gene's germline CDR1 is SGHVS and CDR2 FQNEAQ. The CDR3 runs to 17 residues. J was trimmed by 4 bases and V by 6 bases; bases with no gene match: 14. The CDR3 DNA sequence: TGTGCCAGCAGGTCGGGACTAGCGGCAATACCTCCTTACGAGCAGTACTTC. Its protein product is CASRSGLAAIPPYEQYF.

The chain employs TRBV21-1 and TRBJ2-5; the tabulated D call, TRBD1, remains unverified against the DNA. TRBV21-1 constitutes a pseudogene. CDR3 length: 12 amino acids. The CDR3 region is CAVRAGEETQYF. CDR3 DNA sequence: TGTGCCGTTAGGGCAGGGGAGGAGACCCAGTACTTC.

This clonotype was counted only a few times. CDR3 bases: TGTGCCAGCAGCTTAACGCACCAAGAGACCCAGTACTTC. Residues: CASSLTHQETQYF. V and J are TRBV7-3 and TRBJ2-5; D is unresolved. The CDR3 runs 13 residues. With 0 bases removed from V and 0 bases from J, the gap between germline ends came to 2 bases. Germline values: CDR1 SGHTA, CDR2 FQGTGA.

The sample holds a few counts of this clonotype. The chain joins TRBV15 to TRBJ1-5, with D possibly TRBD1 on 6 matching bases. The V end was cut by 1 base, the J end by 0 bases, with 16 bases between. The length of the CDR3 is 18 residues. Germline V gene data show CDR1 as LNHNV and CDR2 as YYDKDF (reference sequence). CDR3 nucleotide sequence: TGTGCCACCAGCAGAGCGGCCGGGGGGCCGGGTAGCAATCAGCCCCAGCATTTT. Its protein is CATSRAAGGPGSNQPQHF.

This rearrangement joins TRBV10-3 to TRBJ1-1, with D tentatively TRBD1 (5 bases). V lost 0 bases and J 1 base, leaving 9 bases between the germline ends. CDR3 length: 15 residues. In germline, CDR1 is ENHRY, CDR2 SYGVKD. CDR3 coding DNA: TGTGCCATCAGTGAGTCTCCGGACACGAACACTGAAGCTTTCTTT. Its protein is CAISESPDTNTEAFF.

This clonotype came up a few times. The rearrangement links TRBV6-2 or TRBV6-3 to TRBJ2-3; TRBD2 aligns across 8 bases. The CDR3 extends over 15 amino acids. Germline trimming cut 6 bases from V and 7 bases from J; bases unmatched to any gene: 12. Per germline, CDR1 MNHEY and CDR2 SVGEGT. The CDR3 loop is CASRAPGLVQNTQYF. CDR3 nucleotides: TGTGCCAGCAGAGCTCCGGGACTAGTCCAAAATACGCAGTATTTT.

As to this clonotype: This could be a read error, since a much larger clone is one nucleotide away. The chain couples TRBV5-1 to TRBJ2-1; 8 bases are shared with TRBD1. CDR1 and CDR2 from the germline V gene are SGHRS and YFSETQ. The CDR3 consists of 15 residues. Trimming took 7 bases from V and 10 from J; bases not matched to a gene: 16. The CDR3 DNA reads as TGCGCCAGCTGCACTTGGACAGGGCATGAGGGCGAGCAGTTCTTC. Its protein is CASCTWTGHEGEQFF.

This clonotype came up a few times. CDR3 in amino acids: CASSPPSGRVHEQYF. In DNA form, the CDR3 reads TGTGCCAGCTCACCACCGTCCGGGAGGGTCCACGAGCAGTACTTC. V gene TRBV18 combines with J gene TRBJ2-7; 8 bases are a match to TRBD2. Germline V CDR1 and CDR2: KGHSH, LQKENI. This CDR3 is built from 15 residues. V shed 0 bases, J shed 5 bases, and the junction held 6 bases outside the gene matches.

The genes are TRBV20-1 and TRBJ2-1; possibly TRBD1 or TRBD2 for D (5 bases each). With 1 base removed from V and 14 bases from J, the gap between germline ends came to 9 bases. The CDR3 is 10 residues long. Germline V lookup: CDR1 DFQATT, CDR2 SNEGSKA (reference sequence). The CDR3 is CSARAGHEFF. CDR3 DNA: TGCAGTGCTAGAGCGGGGCACGAGTTCTTC.

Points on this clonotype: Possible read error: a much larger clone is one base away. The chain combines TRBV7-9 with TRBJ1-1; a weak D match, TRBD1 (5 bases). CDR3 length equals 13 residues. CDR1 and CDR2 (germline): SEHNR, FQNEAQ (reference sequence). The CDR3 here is CASRFTQDTEAFF. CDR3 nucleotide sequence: TGTGCCAGCCGCTTTACACAGGACACTGAAGCTTTCTTT.

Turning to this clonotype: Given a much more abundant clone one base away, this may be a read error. The CDR3 loop reads CAGSLVYSGANVLTF. The DNA for the CDR3 is TGTGCCGGCAGCTTAGTTTACTCTGGGGCCAACGTCCTGACTTTC. The chain recombines TRBV7-6 with TRBJ2-6; unclear D gene. This CDR3 comprises 15 residues. CDR1 is SGHVS and CDR2 is FNYEAQ in the germline V gene.

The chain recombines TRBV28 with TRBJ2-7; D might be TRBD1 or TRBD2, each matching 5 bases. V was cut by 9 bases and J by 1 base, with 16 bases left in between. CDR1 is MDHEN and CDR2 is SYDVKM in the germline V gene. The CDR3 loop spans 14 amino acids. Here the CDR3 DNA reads TGTGCCAGTCTCCGGGACCTGCAATCCTACGAGCAGTACTTC. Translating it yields CASLRDLQSYEQYF.

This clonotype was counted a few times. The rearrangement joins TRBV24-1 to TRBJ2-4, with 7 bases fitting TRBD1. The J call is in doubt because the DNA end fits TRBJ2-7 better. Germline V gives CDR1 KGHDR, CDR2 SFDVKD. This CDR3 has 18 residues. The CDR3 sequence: CATSDLPDREEYPYEQYF. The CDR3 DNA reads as TGTGCCACCAGTGATTTGCCAGACAGGGAAGAATACCCCTACGAGCAGTACTTC.

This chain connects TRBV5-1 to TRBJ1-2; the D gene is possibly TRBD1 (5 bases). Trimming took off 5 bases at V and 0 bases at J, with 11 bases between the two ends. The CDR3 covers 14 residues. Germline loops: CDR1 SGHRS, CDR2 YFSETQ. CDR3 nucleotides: TGCGCCAGCAGAAATGGGGCAGCTAACTATGGCTACACCTTC. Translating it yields CASRNGAANYGYTF.

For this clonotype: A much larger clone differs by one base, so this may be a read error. The CDR3 sequence: CASSYGTEAYEQYF. The CDR3 bases are TGTGCCAGCAGTTACGGGACAGAGGCCTACGAGCAGTACTTC. V and J are TRBV6-5 and TRBJ2-5, with 7 positions matching TRBD1. The DNA end is more similar to TRBJ2-7, so the J call may be wrong. There are 14 residues in the CDR3. Germline V gene data show CDR1 as MNHEY and CDR2 as SVGAGI.

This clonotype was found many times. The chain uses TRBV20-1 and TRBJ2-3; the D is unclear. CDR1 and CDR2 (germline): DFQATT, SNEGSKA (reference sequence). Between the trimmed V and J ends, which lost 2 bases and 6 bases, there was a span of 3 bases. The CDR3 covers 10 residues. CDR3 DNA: TGCAGTGCTAGAATGGATACGCAGTATTTT. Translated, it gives CSARMDTQYF.

In nucleotides, the CDR3 is TGTGCCAGCAGTCCCTCCTTATTCACAGATACGCAGTATTTT. As protein: CASSPSLFTDTQYF. The gene calls are TRBV27 and TRBJ2-3; D remains unclear. Per the germline V gene, CDR1 is MNHEY and CDR2 is SMNVEV (reference sequence). The CDR3 extends over 14 amino acids. The V end lost 5 bases, the J end lost 2 bases, and 11 bases lay between the germline ends.

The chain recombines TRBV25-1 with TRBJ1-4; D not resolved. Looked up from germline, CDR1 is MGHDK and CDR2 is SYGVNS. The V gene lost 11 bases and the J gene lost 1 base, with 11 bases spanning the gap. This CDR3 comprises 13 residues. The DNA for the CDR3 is TGTGCCTGGACGGTTAGAACTAATGAAAAACTGTTTTTT. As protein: CAWTVRTNEKLFF. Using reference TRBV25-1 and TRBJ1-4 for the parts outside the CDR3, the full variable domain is EADIYQTPRYLVIGTGKKITLECSQTMGHDKMYWYQQDPGMELHLIHYSYGVNSTEKGDLSSESTVSRIRTEHFPLTLESARPSHTSQYLCAWTVRTNEKLFFGSGTQLSVL.

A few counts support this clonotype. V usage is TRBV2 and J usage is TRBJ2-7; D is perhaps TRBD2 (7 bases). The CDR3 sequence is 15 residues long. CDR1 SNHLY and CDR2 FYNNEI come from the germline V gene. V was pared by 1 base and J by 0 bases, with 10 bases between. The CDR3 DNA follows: TGTGCCAGCAGTGAAGGGCGGGGGCCCTCCTACGAGCAGTACTTC. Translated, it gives CASSEGRGPSYEQYF.

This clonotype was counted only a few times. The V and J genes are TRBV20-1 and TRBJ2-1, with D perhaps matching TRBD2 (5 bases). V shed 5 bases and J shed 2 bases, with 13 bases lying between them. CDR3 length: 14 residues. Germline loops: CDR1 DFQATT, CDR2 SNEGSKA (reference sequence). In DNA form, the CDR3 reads TGCAGTGCTTACATACTAGGTACCTACAATGAGCAGTTCTTC. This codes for CSAYILGTYNEQFF.